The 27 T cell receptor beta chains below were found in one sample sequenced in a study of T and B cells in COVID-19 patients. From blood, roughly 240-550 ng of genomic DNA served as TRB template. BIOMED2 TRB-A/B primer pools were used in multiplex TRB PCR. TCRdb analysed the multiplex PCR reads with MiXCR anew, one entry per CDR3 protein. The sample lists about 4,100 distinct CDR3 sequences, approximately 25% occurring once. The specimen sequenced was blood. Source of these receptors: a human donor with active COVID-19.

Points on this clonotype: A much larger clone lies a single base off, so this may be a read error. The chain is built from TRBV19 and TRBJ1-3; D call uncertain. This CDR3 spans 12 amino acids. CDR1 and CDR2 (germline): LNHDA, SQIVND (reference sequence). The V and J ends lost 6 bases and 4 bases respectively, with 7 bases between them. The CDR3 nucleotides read TGTGCCAGTAGAATGGCGGGAAACACCATATATTTT. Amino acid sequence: CASRMAGNTIYF.

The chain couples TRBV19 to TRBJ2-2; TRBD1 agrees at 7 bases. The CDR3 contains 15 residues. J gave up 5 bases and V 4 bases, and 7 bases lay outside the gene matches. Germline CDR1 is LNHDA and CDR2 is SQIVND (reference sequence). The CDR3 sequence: CASSTGTVWTGELFF. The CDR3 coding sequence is TGTGCCAGTAGTACTGGGACAGTGTGGACCGGGGAGCTGTTTTTT.

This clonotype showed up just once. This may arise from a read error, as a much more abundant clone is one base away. CDR3 loop: CASRRARSSPLHF. CDR3 nucleotide sequence: TGTGCCAGCAGGAGGGCCCGGAGTTCACCCCTCCACTTT. This sequence joins TRBV6-5 and TRBJ1-6; the D is unclear. Germline V lookup: CDR1 MNHEY, CDR2 SVGAGI. V lost 6 bases to trimming and J lost 9 bases, with 12 bases between them. This CDR3 comprises 13 residues.

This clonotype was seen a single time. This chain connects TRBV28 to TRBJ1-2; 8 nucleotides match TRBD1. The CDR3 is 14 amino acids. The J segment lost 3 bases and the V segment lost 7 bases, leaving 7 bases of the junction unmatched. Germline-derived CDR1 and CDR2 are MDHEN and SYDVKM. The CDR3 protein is CASTRTGRDYGYTF. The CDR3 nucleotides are TGTGCCAGCACCCGGACAGGGAGAGACTATGGCTACACCTTC.

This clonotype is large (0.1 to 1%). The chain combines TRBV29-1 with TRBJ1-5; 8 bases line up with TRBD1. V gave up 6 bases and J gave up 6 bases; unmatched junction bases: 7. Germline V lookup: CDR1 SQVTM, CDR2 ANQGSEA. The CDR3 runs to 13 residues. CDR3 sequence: CSVVTGVGQPQHF. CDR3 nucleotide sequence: TGCAGCGTCGTGACAGGGGTAGGTCAGCCCCAGCATTTT.

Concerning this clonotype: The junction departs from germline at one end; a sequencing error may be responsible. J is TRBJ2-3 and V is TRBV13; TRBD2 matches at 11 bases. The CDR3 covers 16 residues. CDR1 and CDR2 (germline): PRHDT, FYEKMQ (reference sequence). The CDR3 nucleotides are TGTGCCAGCACCTTACTAGCGGGGGATGGGACAGATACGCAGTATTTT. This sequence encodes CASTLLAGDGTDTQYF. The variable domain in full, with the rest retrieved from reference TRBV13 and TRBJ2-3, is AAGVIQSPRHLIKEKRETATLKCYPIPRHDTVYWYQQGPGQDPQFLISFYEKMQSDKGSIPDRFSAQQFSDYHSELNMSSLELGDSALYFCASTLLAGDGTDTQYFGPGTRLTVL.

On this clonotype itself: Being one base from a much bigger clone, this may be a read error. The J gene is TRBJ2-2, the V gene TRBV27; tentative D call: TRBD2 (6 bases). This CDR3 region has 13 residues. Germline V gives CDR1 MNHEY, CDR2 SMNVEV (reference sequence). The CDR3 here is CASSMEGAGEMFF. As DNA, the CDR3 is TGTGCCAGCAGTATGGAGGGCGCCGGGGAGATGTTTTTT.

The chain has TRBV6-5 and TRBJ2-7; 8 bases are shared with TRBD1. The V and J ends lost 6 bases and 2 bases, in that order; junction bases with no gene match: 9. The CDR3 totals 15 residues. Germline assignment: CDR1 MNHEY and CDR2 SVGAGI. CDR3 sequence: CASSYAGGSPYEQYF. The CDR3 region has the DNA TGTGCCAGCAGCTATGCAGGGGGCTCCCCCTACGAGCAGTACTTC.

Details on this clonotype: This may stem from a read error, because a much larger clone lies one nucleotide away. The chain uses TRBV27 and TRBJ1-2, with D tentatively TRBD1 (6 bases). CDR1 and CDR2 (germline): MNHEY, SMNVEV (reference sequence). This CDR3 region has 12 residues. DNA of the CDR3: TGTGCCTGCAGTTTTGTAGGGGGTGGCTACACCTTC. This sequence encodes CACSFVGGGYTF.

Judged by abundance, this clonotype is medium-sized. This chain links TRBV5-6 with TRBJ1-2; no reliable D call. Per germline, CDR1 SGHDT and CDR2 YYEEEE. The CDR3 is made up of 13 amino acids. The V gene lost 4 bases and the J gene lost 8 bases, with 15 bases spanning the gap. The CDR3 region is CASSDLGLRGYTF. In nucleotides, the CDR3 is TGTGCCAGCAGCGACCTCGGGTTGCGAGGCTACACCTTC.

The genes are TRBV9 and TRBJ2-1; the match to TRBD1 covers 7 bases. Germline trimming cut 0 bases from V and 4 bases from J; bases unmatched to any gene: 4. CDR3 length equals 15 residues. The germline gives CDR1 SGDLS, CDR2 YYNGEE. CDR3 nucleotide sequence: TGTGCCAGCAGCGTAGGGCAGGGGGTATACAATGAGCAGTTCTTC. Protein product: CASSVGQGVYNEQFF.

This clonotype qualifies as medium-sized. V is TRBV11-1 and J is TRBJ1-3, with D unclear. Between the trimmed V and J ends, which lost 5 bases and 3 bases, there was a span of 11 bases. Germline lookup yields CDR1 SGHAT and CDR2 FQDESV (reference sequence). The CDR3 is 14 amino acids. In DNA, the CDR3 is TGTGCCAGCAGCCGTGATTTAGGTGGAAACACCATATATTTT. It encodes CASSRDLGGNTIYF.

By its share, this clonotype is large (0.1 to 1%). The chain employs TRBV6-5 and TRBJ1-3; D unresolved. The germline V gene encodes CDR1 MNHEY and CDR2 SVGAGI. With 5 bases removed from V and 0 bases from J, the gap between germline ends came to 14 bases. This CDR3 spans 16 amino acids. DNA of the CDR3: TGTGCCAGCAGTAGTTATCCACGAAACTCTGGAAACACCATATATTTT. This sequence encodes CASSSYPRNSGNTIYF.

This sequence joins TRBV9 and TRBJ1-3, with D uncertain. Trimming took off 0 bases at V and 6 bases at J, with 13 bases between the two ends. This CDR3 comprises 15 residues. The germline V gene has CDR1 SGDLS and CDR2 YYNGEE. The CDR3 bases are TGTGCCAGCAGCGTAGCTATCAGTAGTGAAAACACCATATATTTT. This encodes CASSVAISSENTIYF.

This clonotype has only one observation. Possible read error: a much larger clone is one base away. For the CDR3, the DNA is TGTGCCTGGAGTATCGGGGGGACGGCTGGAAACACCATATATTTT. It is translated as CAWSIGGTAGNTIYF. This chain connects TRBV30 to TRBJ1-3, with a possible D match to TRBD1 (5 bases). There are 15 residues in the CDR3. The V end lost 2 bases, the J end lost 2 bases, and 13 bases lay between the germline ends. Germline CDR1 is GTSNPN and CDR2 is SVGIG (reference sequence). Full variable domain (rest looked up from reference TRBV30 and TRBJ1-3): SQTIHQWPATLVQPVGSPLSLECTVEGTSNPNLYWYRQAAGRGLQLLFYSVGIGQISSEVPQNLSASRPQDRQFILSSKKLLLSDSGFYLCAWSIGGTAGNTIYFGEGSWLTVV.

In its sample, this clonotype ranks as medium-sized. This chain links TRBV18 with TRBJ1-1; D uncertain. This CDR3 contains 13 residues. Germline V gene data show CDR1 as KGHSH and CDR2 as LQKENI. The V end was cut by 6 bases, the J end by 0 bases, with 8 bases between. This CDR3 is CASSPGMNTEAFF. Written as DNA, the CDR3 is TGTGCCAGCTCGCCCGGGATGAACACTGAAGCTTTCTTT. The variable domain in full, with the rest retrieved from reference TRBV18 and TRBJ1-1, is NAGVMQNPRHLVRRRGQEARLRCSPMKGHSHVYWYRQLPEEGLKFMVYLQKENIIDESGMPKERFSAEFPKEGPSILRIQQVVRGDSAAYFCASSPGMNTEAFFGQGTRLTVV.

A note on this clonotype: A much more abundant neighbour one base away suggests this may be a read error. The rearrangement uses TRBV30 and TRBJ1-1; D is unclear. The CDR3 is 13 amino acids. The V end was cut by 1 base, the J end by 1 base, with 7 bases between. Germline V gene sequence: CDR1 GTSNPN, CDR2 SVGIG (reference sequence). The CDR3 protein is CAWSGEPNTEAFF. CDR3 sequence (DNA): TGTGCCTGGAGTGGAGAGCCGAACACTGAAGCTTTCTTT.

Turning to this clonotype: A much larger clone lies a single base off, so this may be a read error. The CDR3 here is CASSSPGGCEQYF. The CDR3, as DNA: TGTGCCAGCAGTTCCCCAGGGGGCTGTGAGCAGTACTTC. V gene TRBV12-3 or TRBV12-4 combines with J gene TRBJ2-7; TRBD1 matches 8 bases. The CDR3 contains 13 residues. With 4 bases clipped from V and 7 bases from J, the junction kept 6 bases outside the gene matches.

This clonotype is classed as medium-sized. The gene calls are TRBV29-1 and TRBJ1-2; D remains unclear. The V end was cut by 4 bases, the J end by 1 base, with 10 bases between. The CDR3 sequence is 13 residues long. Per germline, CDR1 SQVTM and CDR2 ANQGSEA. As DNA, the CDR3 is TGCAGCGTTGCGCAGCATTTTAACTATGGCTACACCTTC. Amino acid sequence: CSVAQHFNYGYTF.

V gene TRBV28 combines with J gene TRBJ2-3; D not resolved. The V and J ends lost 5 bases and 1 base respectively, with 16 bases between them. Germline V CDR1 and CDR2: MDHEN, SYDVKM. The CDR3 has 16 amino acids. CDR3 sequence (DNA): TGTGCCAGCAGTCTGGATTCCCTATTGGGCACAGATACGCAGTATTTT. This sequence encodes CASSLDSLLGTDTQYF. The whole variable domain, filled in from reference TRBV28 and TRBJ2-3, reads DVKVTQSSRYLVKRTGEKVFLECVQDMDHENMFWYRQDPGLGLRLIYFSYDVKMKEKGDIPEGYSVSREKKERFSLILESASTNQTSMYLCASSLDSLLGTDTQYFGPGTRLTVL.

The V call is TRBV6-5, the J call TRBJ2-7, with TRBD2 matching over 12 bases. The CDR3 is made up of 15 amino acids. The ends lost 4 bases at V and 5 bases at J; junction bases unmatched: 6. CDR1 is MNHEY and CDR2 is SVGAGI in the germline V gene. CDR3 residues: CASSSPTSGRNEQYF. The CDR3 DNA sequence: TGTGCCAGCAGTTCCCCGACTAGCGGGAGAAACGAGCAGTACTTC.

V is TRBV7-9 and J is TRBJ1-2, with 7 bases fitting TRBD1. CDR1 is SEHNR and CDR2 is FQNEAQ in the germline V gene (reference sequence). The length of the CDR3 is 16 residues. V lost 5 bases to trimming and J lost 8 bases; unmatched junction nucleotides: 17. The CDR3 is CASSAGTVYPRGGYTF. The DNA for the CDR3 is TGTGCCAGCAGCGCTGGGACAGTCTACCCCCGGGGCGGCTACACCTTC.

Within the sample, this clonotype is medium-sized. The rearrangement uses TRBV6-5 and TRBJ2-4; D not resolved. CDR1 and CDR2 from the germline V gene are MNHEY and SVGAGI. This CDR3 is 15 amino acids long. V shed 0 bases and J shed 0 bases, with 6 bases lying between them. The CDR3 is CASSYSMVAKNIQYF. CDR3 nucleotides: TGTGCCAGCAGTTACTCTATGGTAGCCAAAAACATTCAGTACTTC.

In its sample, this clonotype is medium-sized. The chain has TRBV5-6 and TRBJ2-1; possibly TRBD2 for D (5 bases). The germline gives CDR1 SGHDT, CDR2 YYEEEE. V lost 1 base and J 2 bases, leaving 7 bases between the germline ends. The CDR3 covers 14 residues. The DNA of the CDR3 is TGTGCCAGCAGCTTGCGAGGGACCTACAATGAGCAGTTCTTC. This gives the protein CASSLRGTYNEQFF.

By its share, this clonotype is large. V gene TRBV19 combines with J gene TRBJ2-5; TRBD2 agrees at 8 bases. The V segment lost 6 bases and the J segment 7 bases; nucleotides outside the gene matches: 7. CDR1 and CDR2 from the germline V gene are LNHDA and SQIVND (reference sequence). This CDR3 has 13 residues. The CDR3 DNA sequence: TGTGCCAGTAGCGGGAGGGCGACAGGGACCCAGTACTTC. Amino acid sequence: CASSGRATGTQYF.

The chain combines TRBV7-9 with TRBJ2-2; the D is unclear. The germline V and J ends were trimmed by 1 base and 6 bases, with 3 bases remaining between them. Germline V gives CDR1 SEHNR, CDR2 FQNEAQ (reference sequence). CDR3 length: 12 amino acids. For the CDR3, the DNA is TGTGCCAGCAGCTTAGGGTCCGGGGAGCTGTTTTTT. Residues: CASSLGSGELFF.

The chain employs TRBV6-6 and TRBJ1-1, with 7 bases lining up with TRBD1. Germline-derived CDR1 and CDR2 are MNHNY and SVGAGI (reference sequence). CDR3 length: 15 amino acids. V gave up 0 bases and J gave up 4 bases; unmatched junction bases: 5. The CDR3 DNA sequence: TGTGCCAGCAGTTACTCCACAGGGGTGGCCACTGAAGCTTTCTTT. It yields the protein CASSYSTGVATEAFF.